A selection of T cell receptor beta chains follows, all from one sample in a study of T cell clusters in autoimmune cytopenias. TCRdb reprocessed the multiplex PCR reads and keeps a single row for each CDR3 protein, giving no DNA. The sample has roughly 6,200 distinct CDR3 sequences, and its top ten clones hold 5% to 6.5%. In addition, the sample was reused for a study of T cell repertoires in aging, cancer and after chemotherapy.

The source material was peripheral blood. The receptors come from a human donor in good health. CDR3s include the opening cysteine and the closing phenylalanine or tryptophan. Each record gives: J gene, clone size, V gene, CDR3 protein. The size entry is marked missing in some rows and otherwise reads once, few, many or a size class.

TRBJ1-2,.,TRBV11-2,CASSLVGQGPNYGYTF
TRBJ2-1,medium-sized,TRBV27,CASSVGPRGAEQFF
TRBJ1-1,.,TRBV18,CASSDTEGTEAFF
TRBJ2-2,medium-sized,TRBV19,CASFNQGHGELFF
TRBJ2-4,.,TRBV6-1,CASSEPGARLAKNIQYF
TRBJ2-7,medium-sized,TRBV6-1,CASRQGAAYEQYF
TRBJ2-2,medium-sized,TRBV6-5,CASSYASGGAGELFF
TRBJ2-5,.,TRBV12-3/TRBV12-4,CASSEVAGRGEETQYF
TRBJ2-3,medium-sized,TRBV6-5,CASSWTGVDTQYF
TRBJ1-4,.,TRBV28,CATEQLPNEKLFF
TRBJ2-2,medium-sized,TRBV27,CASKSQGIGELFF
TRBJ2-7,.,TRBV14,CASSPLGAGGNYEQYF
TRBJ1-2,medium-sized,TRBV12-3/TRBV12-4,CASSPPSRAGYTF
TRBJ1-1,.,TRBV7-2,CASSVSGPRVGAFF
TRBJ2-1,.,TRBV18,CASSPQGTGTYNEQFF
TRBJ1-2,medium-sized,TRBV18,CASSPGQGANYGYTF
TRBJ1-5,medium-sized,TRBV19,CASSFRTGRSNQPQHF
TRBJ1-4,medium-sized,TRBV5-4,CASSFKTRATNEKLFF
TRBJ1-1,.,TRBV14,CASSQSLGTEAFF
TRBJ2-5,.,TRBV20-1,CSKIRTAEETQYF
TRBJ2-5,.,TRBV7-2,CASSIWGGDGAQYF
TRBJ2-3,medium-sized,TRBV18,CASSQGGLSTDTQYF
TRBJ2-1,.,TRBV4-3,CASSQDRLAFGEQFF
TRBJ1-6,.,TRBV19,CATQVTSSYNSPLHF
TRBJ2-7,.,TRBV7-2,CASSSYSGYSYEQYF
TRBJ2-1,.,TRBV20-1,CSARDSGGPNEQFF
TRBJ2-2,medium-sized,TRBV6-1,CASSEDRAGGANTGELFF
TRBJ2-2,medium-sized,TRBV6-1,CASSKRQGNTGELFF
TRBJ1-4,medium-sized,TRBV18,CASSPLGTNEKLFF
TRBJ2-1,.,TRBV5-4,CASSSPTRLNEQFF
TRBJ1-6,medium-sized,TRBV6-5,CASSPGGDPNSPLHF
TRBJ2-1,medium-sized,TRBV5-4,CASSSAGLYNEQFF
TRBJ1-1,.,TRBV7-9,CASSLFIENTEAFF
TRBJ2-7,.,TRBV5-1,CASSFGLGAGNEQYF
TRBJ2-7,.,TRBV11-2,CASTFYSVSSYEQYF
TRBJ2-5,medium-sized,TRBV27,CASSISGGEETQYF
TRBJ2-5,.,TRBV10-3,CAISDWGRETQYF